Following are 22 T cell receptor beta chains from one sample sequenced in a study of blood T cell repertoires in COVID-19. Sequencing was performed with immunoSEQ multiplex PCR; in TCRdb, only in-frame clones are kept and a portion is missing. This sample has approximately 70,000 clones, with 75% to 95% found just once. The sequencing sample was made of peripheral blood. The source is a human donor with active COVID-19. The donor label of this sample is uncertain.

The chain employs TRBV10-3 and TRBJ1-2; D might be TRBD1 (6 bases). CDR1 is ENHRY, CDR2 SYGVKD, per germline. The CDR3 sequence is 14 residues long. V shed 9 bases and J shed 4 bases, with 18 bases lying between them. The chain's CDR3 is CAILMDRGSYGYTF. The CDR3 nucleotides read TGTGCCATACTAATGGACAGAGGGAGCTATGGCTACACCTTC.

This clone was picked up one time. J is TRBJ2-7 and V is TRBV7-2; D uncertain. Germline loops: CDR1 SGHTA, CDR2 FQGNSA. The CDR3 runs to 12 residues. The ends were cut back, 5 bases at V and 4 bases at J, with 9 bases in the middle. CDR3 residues: CASSATGYEQYF. The CDR3 nucleotides are TGTGCCAGCAGCGCTACGGGTTACGAGCAGTACTTC.

V gene TRBV15 combines with J gene TRBJ1-4; 8 nucleotides line up with TRBD1. The CDR3 totals 14 residues. Germline V gives CDR1 LNHNV, CDR2 YYDKDF (reference sequence). After removal of 0 bases from V and 7 bases from J, the junction contained 1 base not matched to a gene. The chain's CDR3 is CATSRDRGLEKLFF. For the CDR3, the DNA is TGTGCCACCAGCAGAGACAGGGGGCTTGAAAAACTGTTTTTT. The whole variable domain, filled in from reference TRBV15 and TRBJ1-4, reads DAMVIQNPRYQVTQFGKPVTLSCSQTLNHNVMYWYQQKSSQAPKLLFHYYDKDFNNEADTPDNFQSRRPNTSFCFLDIRSPGLGDTAMYLCATSRDRGLEKLFFGSGTQLSVL.

This chain joins TRBV2 and TRBJ2-1; maybe TRBD1 (6 bases). The CDR3 is 14 residues long. V was clipped by 6 bases and J by 3 bases, with 12 bases between them. CDR1 is SNHLY, CDR2 FYNNEI, per germline. CDR3 in amino acids: CASSHRVRYNEQFF. In nucleotides, the CDR3 is TGTGCCAGCAGCCACAGGGTCCGCTACAATGAGCAGTTCTTC.

The chain uses TRBV6-6 and TRBJ2-3; D gene ambiguous. Trimming pared 7 bases from V and 1 base from J, leaving 15 bases between. The CDR3 loop spans 15 amino acids. The germline gives CDR1 MNHNY, CDR2 SVGAGI (reference sequence). CDR3 sequence reads: CASNFGPVGTDTQYF. CDR3 DNA sequence: TGTGCCAGCAATTTTGGTCCTGTAGGCACAGATACGCAGTATTTT.

The chain joins TRBV30 to TRBJ1-1; 8 nucleotides agree with TRBD1. In germline, CDR1 is GTSNPN, CDR2 SVGIG (reference sequence). Losses at the gene ends were 3 bases for V and 0 bases for J; bases not matched to a gene: 0. The CDR3 consists of 13 residues. The CDR3 coding sequence is TGTGCCTGGAGGGGACAGGTGAACACTGAAGCTTTCTTT. Its protein product is CAWRGQVNTEAFF.

This clone was detected only once. V usage is TRBV27 and J usage is TRBJ2-2; no clear D gene. Germline loops: CDR1 MNHEY, CDR2 SMNVEV (reference sequence). Trimming removed 6 bases from V and 1 base from J, with 9 bases in between. The CDR3 extends over 14 amino acids. In DNA, the CDR3 is TGTGCCAGCAGAGATACTTGGAACACCGGGGAGCTGTTTTTT. This encodes CASRDTWNTGELFF.

This clone showed up just a few times. The chain employs TRBV7-2 and TRBJ1-1, with TRBD1 matching 8 bases. Germline values: CDR1 SGHTA, CDR2 FQGNSA. V dropped 5 bases and J dropped 4; count of bases not matched to a gene: 6. The CDR3 loop spans 14 amino acids. For the CDR3, the DNA is TGTGCCAGCAGCGCACAGGGGGGGATCACTGAAGCTTTCTTT. Amino acid sequence: CASSAQGGITEAFF.

The rearrangement uses TRBV7-2 and TRBJ1-1; 9 nucleotides match TRBD1. This CDR3 has 13 amino acids. V gave up 5 bases and J gave up 4 bases; unmatched junction bases: 2. CDR1 and CDR2 (germline): SGHTA, FQGNSA. DNA for the CDR3: TGTGCCAGCAGCGGACAGGGGACCACTGAAGCTTTCTTT. This codes for CASSGQGTTEAFF.

This chain uses TRBV7-8 with TRBJ2-6, with TRBD1 as a possible D gene (6 bases). CDR3 length equals 15 residues. Germline values: CDR1 SGHVS, CDR2 FQNEAQ. With 5 bases removed from V and 1 base from J, the gap between germline ends came to 9 bases. The CDR3 DNA is TGTGCCAGCAGCCGGACAGATTCTGGGGCCAACGTCCTGACTTTC. Its protein is CASSRTDSGANVLTF.

The rearrangement uses TRBV28 and TRBJ2-2, with TRBD2 identical over 16 bases. Germline CDR1 is MDHEN and CDR2 is SYDVKM. This CDR3 comprises 20 residues. Trimming removed 2 bases from V and 7 bases from J; junction bases left unmatched: 13. CDR3 DNA sequence: TGTGCCAGCAGTTTAAGGGAACCGGGACTAGCGGGAGGGCCGGTCGGGGAGCTGTTTTTT. Translated, it gives CASSLREPGLAGGPVGELFF.

In this sample, this clone is medium-sized. The chain has TRBV6-2 or TRBV6-3 and TRBJ2-5; weak D call: TRBD2 (6 bases). Trimming removed 5 bases at V and 6 bases at J, with 7 bases between. The CDR3 contains 11 residues. CDR1 is MNHEY, CDR2 SVGEGT, per germline. CDR3 loop: CASSAGKTQYF. In DNA, the CDR3 is TGTGCCAGCAGTGCGGGAAAGACCCAGTACTTC.

The CDR3 region has the DNA TGTGCCATCAGTGTTGGGGACTACCGACCCCCCTACAATGAGCAGTTCTTC. Translation: CAISVGDYRPPYNEQFF. The V and J genes are TRBV10-3 and TRBJ2-1; 7 positions match TRBD2. V was pared by 4 bases and J by 2 bases, with 11 bases of the junction left unmatched. CDR1 is ENHRY and CDR2 is SYGVKD in the germline V gene. The CDR3 spans 17 residues.

The chain recombines TRBV4-3 with TRBJ2-4; D gene uncertain. The CDR3 is 15 residues long. In germline, CDR1 is LGHNA, CDR2 YSLEER. Deletions cut 1 base from V and 0 bases from J, with 7 bases between. The CDR3 region has the DNA TGCGCCAGCAGCCAAGGGGCAGGAGCCAAAAACATTCAGTACTTC. This codes for CASSQGAGAKNIQYF.

The chain uses TRBV29-1 and TRBJ2-3; TRBD1 might be the D (5 bases). The CDR3 consists of 13 residues. Per germline, CDR1 SQVTM and CDR2 ANQGSEA. Trimming removed 8 bases from V and 2 bases from J, with 14 bases in between. The CDR3 reads CSSFQGITDTQYF. CDR3 DNA sequence: TGCAGCTCTTTTCAGGGAATCACAGATACGCAGTATTTT.

This sequence joins TRBV7-2 and TRBJ1-3; D unresolved. V shed 1 base and J shed 0 bases, with 10 bases lying between them. The CDR3 runs 16 residues. The germline V gene has CDR1 SGHTA and CDR2 FQGNSA. CDR3 sequence reads: CASSLESTLSGNTIYF. Here the CDR3 DNA reads TGTGCCAGCAGCTTAGAGAGTACCCTCTCTGGAAACACCATATATTTT.

This chain links TRBV12-3 or TRBV12-4 with TRBJ1-5, with unresolved D. The CDR3 loop spans 13 amino acids. V was trimmed by 3 bases and J by 2 bases, leaving 5 bases between them. The CDR3 DNA reads TGTGCCAGCAGTTTCACAGGCAATCAGCCCCAGCATTTT. Translating gives CASSFTGNQPQHF.

The rearrangement joins TRBV11-2 to TRBJ2-7; possibly TRBD2 for D (5 bases). The germline gives CDR1 SGHAT, CDR2 FQNNGV. CDR3 length: 11 residues. V lost 5 bases and J 7 bases, leaving 9 bases between the germline ends. The CDR3 protein is CASSPRREQYF. DNA for the CDR3: TGTGCCAGCAGCCCAAGGAGGGAGCAGTACTTC.

This chain joins TRBV29-1 and TRBJ2-3; 7 positions agree with TRBD2. Losses at the gene ends were 5 bases for V and 6 bases for J; bases not matched to a gene: 14. The CDR3 is 15 amino acids. From germline, CDR1 is SQVTM and CDR2 ANQGSEA. The CDR3 spells CSVKASGSLGDTQYF. CDR3 nucleotide sequence: TGCAGCGTTAAGGCTAGCGGTTCCTTAGGGGATACGCAGTATTTT.

The CDR3 sequence: CASSLVSGRHTEAFF. The CDR3 region has the DNA TGTGCCAGCAGCTTGGTCTCAGGGAGGCACACTGAAGCTTTCTTT. The V call is TRBV7-9, the J call TRBJ1-1; possible D gene TRBD1, 5 bases. CDR3 length: 15 amino acids. Per the germline V gene, CDR1 is SEHNR and CDR2 is FQNEAQ (reference sequence). With 3 bases removed from V and 3 bases from J, the gap between germline ends came to 14 bases.

The J gene is TRBJ2-7, the V gene TRBV6-6, with TRBD2 matching 11 bases. Germline V gives CDR1 MNHNY, CDR2 SVGAGI (reference sequence). The V and J ends lost 5 bases and 2 bases, in that order; junction bases with no gene match: 2. The CDR3 has 14 amino acids. CDR3 bases: TGTGCCAGCAGTACACTAGCGGGAGCCTACGAGCAGTACTTC. This translates into CASSTLAGAYEQYF.

V is TRBV24-1 and J is TRBJ2-3; 8 bases agree with TRBD2. Trimming took 0 bases from V and 3 from J; bases not matched to a gene: 10. In germline, CDR1 is KGHDR, CDR2 SFDVKD. This CDR3 comprises 18 residues. CDR3 nucleotides: TGTGCCACCAGTGATTTGCGTTCAGCGGGGGAAAAGACAGATACGCAGTATTTT. It codes for CATSDLRSAGEKTDTQYF.